Reported below is one T cell receptor (beta chain). What it recognizes is unknown. The source of the sample is a study of cytomegalovirus exposure and HLA in healthy donors. Turning to the study itself: The 120 validation repertoires were produced on the same platform as the roughly 670 repertoires of the first cohort. This was reported in a later analysis. Overall study findings and caveats: Cytomegalovirus status, reportedly, was diagnosed with high specificity and sensitivity by the classifier.

TCRdb's table, derived via immunoSEQ multiplex PCR, lists solely in-frame clones and lacks some. This sample has approximately 130,000 clones, with 80% to 90% found just once. The germline V gene has CDR1 SNHLY and CDR2 FYNNEI. CDR3 length: 14 amino acids. Trimming removed 4 bases from V and 5 bases from J; junction bases left unmatched: 2. Specimen: PBMCs. The receptor's source is a woman between 18 and 29 years old in good health and CMV-seronegative. J is TRBJ2-4 and V is TRBV2, with TRBD1 matching over 10 bases. The CDR3, as DNA: TGTGCCAGCAGTGGAGACAGGGGGCAAAACATTCAGTACTTC. Translated, it gives CASSGDRGQNIQYF.